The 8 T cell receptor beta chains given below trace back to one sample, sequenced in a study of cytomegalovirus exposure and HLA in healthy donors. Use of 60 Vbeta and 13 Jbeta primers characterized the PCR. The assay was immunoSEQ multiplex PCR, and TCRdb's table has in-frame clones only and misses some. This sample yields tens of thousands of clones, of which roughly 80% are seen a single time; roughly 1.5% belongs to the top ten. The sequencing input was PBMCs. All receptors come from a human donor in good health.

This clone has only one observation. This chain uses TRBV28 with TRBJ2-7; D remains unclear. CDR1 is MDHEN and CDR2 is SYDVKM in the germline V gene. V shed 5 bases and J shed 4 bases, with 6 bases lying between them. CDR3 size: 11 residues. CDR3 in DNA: TGTGCCAGCAGTCGCGGATACGAGCAGTACTTC. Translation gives CASSRGYEQYF.

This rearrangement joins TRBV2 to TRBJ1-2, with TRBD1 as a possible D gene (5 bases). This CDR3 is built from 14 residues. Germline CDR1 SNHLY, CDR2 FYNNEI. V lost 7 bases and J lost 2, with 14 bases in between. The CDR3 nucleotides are TGTGCCAGCATGTTAGGGGTGCTGAACTATGGCTACACCTTC. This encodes CASMLGVLNYGYTF.

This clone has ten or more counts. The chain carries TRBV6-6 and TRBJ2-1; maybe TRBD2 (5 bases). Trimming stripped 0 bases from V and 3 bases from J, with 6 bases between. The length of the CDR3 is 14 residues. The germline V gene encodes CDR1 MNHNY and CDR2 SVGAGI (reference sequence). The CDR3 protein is CASSYSLDYNEQFF. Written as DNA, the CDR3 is TGTGCCAGCAGTTACTCACTAGACTACAATGAGCAGTTCTTC.

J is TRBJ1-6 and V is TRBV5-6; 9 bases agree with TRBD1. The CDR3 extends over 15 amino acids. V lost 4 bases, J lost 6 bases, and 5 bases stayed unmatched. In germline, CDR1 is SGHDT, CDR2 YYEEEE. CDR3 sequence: CASSGTGTVNSPLHF. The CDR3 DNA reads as TGTGCCAGCAGCGGGACAGGGACGGTTAATTCACCCCTCCACTTT.

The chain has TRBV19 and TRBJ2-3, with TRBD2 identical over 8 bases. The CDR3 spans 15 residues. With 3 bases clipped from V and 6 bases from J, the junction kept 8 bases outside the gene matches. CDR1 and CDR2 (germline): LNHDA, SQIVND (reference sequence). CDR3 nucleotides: TGTGCCAGTAGTATGGAGCGGGAGATAGGGGATACGCAGTATTTT. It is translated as CASSMEREIGDTQYF.

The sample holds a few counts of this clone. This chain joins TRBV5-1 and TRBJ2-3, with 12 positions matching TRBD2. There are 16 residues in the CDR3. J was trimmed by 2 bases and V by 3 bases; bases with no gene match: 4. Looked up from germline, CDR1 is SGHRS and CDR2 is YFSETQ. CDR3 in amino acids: CASSWASGGATDTQYF. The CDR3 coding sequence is TGCGCCAGCAGCTGGGCTAGCGGGGGGGCCACAGATACGCAGTATTTT. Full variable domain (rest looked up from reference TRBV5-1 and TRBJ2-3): KAGVTQTPRYLIKTRGQQVTLSCSPISGHRSVSWYQQTPGQGLQFLFEYFSETQRNKGNFPGRFSGRQFSNSRSEMNVSTLELGDSALYLCASSWASGGATDTQYFGPGTRLTVL.

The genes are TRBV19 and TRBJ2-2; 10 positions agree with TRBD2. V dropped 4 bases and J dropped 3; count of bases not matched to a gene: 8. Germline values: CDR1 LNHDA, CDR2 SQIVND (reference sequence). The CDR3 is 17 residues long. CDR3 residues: CASSTSLAGLDTGELFF. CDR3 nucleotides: TGTGCCAGTAGTACATCACTAGCGGGATTGGACACCGGGGAGCTGTTTTTT.

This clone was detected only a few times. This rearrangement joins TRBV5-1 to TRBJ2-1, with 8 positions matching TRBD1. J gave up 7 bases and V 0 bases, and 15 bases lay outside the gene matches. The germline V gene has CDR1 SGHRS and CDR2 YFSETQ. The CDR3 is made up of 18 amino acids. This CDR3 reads CASSLEPRSGTGVNEQFF. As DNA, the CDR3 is TGCGCCAGCAGCTTGGAACCTCGATCCGGGACAGGTGTAAATGAGCAGTTCTTC.